The clone carrying this T cell receptor beta chain has a handful of counts. The antigen is undetermined. Since all of the isolated RNA was reverse transcribed, expressed TCRB transcripts were what got sequenced. Measured with immunoSEQ multiplex PCR; TCRdb has only the in-frame clones, and not every one. The profile shows some 150,000 clones, less than 9% of them singletons. This entry is derived from a study of beta chain features in type 1 diabetes. Study context: Across every sample, around 98 million sorted cells were examined in total.

Study-level points and caveats: PCR could preferentially amplify shorter templates, alike in patients and controls. When VDJ junctions were examined, type 1 diabetes patients showed fewer insertions and more deletions.

The CDR3 loop spans 14 amino acids. The germline gives CDR1 SGHTA, CDR2 FQGNSA. The J segment lost 7 bases and the V segment lost 4 bases, leaving 8 bases of the junction unmatched. This sequence originates from a woman in her 30s in good health. The sequenced material came from central memory CD4+ T cells from blood. The chain couples TRBV7-2 to TRBJ1-2, with 8 bases matching TRBD1. The CDR3 DNA is TGTGCCAGCAGCTCGGACAGGGCGTTCAGTGGCTACACCTTC. Its translation: CASSSDRAFSGYTF.